The 25 T cell receptor beta chains given below trace back to one sample, sequenced in a study of blood T cells in healthy people across ages. Next came a second PCR, run for about 6 to 11 cycles, which used a sample-barcoded 5' primer along with a J-beta primer mix. TCRdb ran MiXCR on the 5' RACE reads and lists one entry per CDR3 protein. Here the sample spans roughly 1.6 million distinct CDR3 sequences, roughly a third being singletons. Sequenced sample: blood. These receptors came from a woman aged 25-40 years in good health.

This clonotype came up a few times. The chain combines TRBV27 with TRBJ1-5, with 9 positions matching TRBD1. Germline CDR1 MNHEY, CDR2 SMNVEV (reference sequence). This CDR3 has 16 residues. V lost 7 bases to trimming and J lost 7 bases; unmatched junction nucleotides: 14. CDR3 sequence (DNA): TGTGCCAGCAACCCGGACAGGGGTTTTATAGAACAGCCCCAGCATTTT. It codes for CASNPDRGFIEQPQHF.

V is TRBV27 and J is TRBJ2-7, with no clear D. Trimming took 3 bases from V and 7 from J, leaving 16 bases between them. Germline V gene sequence: CDR1 MNHEY, CDR2 SMNVEV (reference sequence). This CDR3 region has 14 residues. The CDR3 sequence is CASSFANSYNEQYF. The CDR3 nucleotides read TGTGCCAGCAGTTTTGCCAACTCCTACAATGAGCAGTACTTC.

With regard to this clonotype: A read error may explain this, as a much larger clone is one base away. V usage is TRBV4-1 and J usage is TRBJ2-7; D ambiguous. Judging by the DNA end, TRBJ2-5 fits better; the J call may be wrong. The CDR3 extends over 18 amino acids. CDR1 is MGHRA, CDR2 YSYEKL, per germline. CDR3 in DNA: TGCGCCAGCAGCCCAATTGTTGGCAGGAGACCTCCCAGCGAGACCCAGTACTTC. Its translation is CASSPIVGRRPPSETQYF.

The rearrangement uses TRBV3-1 and TRBJ2-6; D is unresolved. Germline CDR1 is LGHDT and CDR2 is YNNKEL (reference sequence). V gave up 5 bases and J gave up 0 bases, with 5 bases separating them. This CDR3 contains 14 residues. CDR3 bases: TGTGCCAGCAGCAAAGCCTCTGGGGCCAACGTCCTGACTTTC. Its translation is CASSKASGANVLTF. Based on the CDR3 plus reference TRBV3-1 and TRBJ2-6, the full variable domain is DTAVSQTPKYLVTQMGNDKSIKCEQNLGHDTMYWYKQDSKKFLKIMFSYNNKELIINETVPNRFSPKSPDKAHLNLHINSLELGDSAVYFCASSKASGANVLTFGAGSRLTVL.

The chain carries TRBV4-1 and TRBJ1-2; no reliable D call. This CDR3 has 16 residues. Germline-derived CDR1 and CDR2 are MGHRA and YSYEKL. Trimming shortened V by 3 bases and J by 0 bases, and 14 bases separated the two germline ends. The CDR3 coding sequence is TGCGCCAGCAGCCATGAGGGCGAGGGCACTAACTATGGCTACACCTTC. This gives the protein CASSHEGEGTNYGYTF.

In this sample, this clonotype turned up a few times. V and J are TRBV30 and TRBJ2-7; 12 positions match TRBD1. Germline V gene data show CDR1 as GTSNPN and CDR2 as SVGIG (reference sequence). V trimming: 0 bases; J trimming: 7 bases; junction bases outside the gene matches: 10. The CDR3 extends over 16 amino acids. This chain's CDR3 is CAWSVLGTGGAGEQYF. The DNA for the CDR3 is TGTGCCTGGAGTGTACTGGGGACAGGGGGCGCGGGGGAGCAGTACTTC.

This clonotype showed up just a few times. This CDR3 is CASSALGGYTF. CDR3 DNA: TGTGCCAGCAGTGCCTTAGGGGGCTACACCTTC. The rearrangement uses TRBV12-3 or TRBV12-4 and TRBJ1-2; D gene unclear. V was shortened by 5 bases and J by 8 bases, with 9 bases between the two germline ends. The CDR3 has 11 amino acids.

This chain joins TRBV20-1 and TRBJ2-1, with 8 bases fitting TRBD2. Trimming at V came to 3 bases and at J to 9 bases, leaving 7 bases not matched to a gene. Looked up from germline, CDR1 is DFQATT and CDR2 is SNEGSKA (reference sequence). The CDR3 has 13 residues. In DNA, the CDR3 is TGCAGTGCTAGTCCGGGGGGGCGGGTTGAGCAGTTCTTC. Protein: CSASPGGRVEQFF.

This clonotype was recorded a few times. This chain links TRBV3-1 with TRBJ2-5; 9 bases are shared with TRBD2. V gave up 0 bases and J gave up 7 bases; unmatched junction bases: 12. The CDR3 is 17 residues long. Germline V CDR1 and CDR2: LGHDT, YNNKEL (reference sequence). This CDR3 is CASSQDRYSGRWRTQYF. The CDR3 DNA reads TGTGCCAGCAGCCAAGATCGGTATAGCGGGAGATGGCGGACCCAGTACTTC.

This clonotype was seen repeatedly, ten times or more. The J gene is TRBJ2-3, the V gene TRBV7-3, with no clear D. V was shortened by 5 bases and J by 3 bases, with 6 bases between the two germline ends. This CDR3 comprises 12 residues. Germline V gene sequence: CDR1 SGHTA, CDR2 FQGTGA. In DNA form, the CDR3 reads TGTGCCAGCAGCCAATTTACAGATACGCAGTATTTT. Its protein is CASSQFTDTQYF.

The V call is TRBV27, the J call TRBJ1-3, with D unclear. The V gene's germline CDR1 is MNHEY and CDR2 SMNVEV (reference sequence). Trimming took 5 bases from V and 2 from J, leaving 16 bases between them. CDR3 length: 16 amino acids. CDR3 loop: CASSVTPVNPGNTIYF. Here the CDR3 DNA reads TGTGCCAGCAGTGTCACCCCTGTAAACCCTGGAAACACCATATATTTT.

The V call is TRBV5-1, the J call TRBJ1-1, with no clear D. The CDR3 covers 16 residues. V was trimmed by 1 base and J by 1 base, leaving 14 bases between them. The germline V gene has CDR1 SGHRS and CDR2 YFSETQ. As DNA, the CDR3 is TGCGCCAGCAGCTTGTCCCCCTATTACAGGAACACTGAAGCTTTCTTT. Amino acid sequence: CASSLSPYYRNTEAFF.

A few counts support this clonotype. The J gene is TRBJ1-1, the V gene TRBV5-6; 9 bases match TRBD1. V shed 3 bases and J 7 bases; nucleotides not matched to a gene: 10. From germline, CDR1 is SGHDT and CDR2 YYEEEE. The CDR3 has 15 amino acids. This CDR3 reads CASSSVDRGKGEAFF. The CDR3 DNA reads as TGTGCCAGCAGCTCCGTGGACAGGGGAAAAGGTGAAGCTTTCTTT.

A few counts support this clonotype. V and J are TRBV20-1 and TRBJ2-5; 9 nucleotides match TRBD2. The J call may be mistaken, given a closer DNA end match to TRBJ2-7. The CDR3 totals 16 residues. CDR1 is DFQATT, CDR2 SNEGSKA, per germline (reference sequence). The CDR3 protein is CSARDVGSGGVYEQYF. The CDR3 DNA reads TGCAGTGCTAGAGATGTCGGTAGCGGGGGTGTGTACGAGCAGTACTTC.

The chain couples TRBV4-1 to TRBJ1-2, with 12 bases that match TRBD1. This CDR3 comprises 16 residues. V trimming: 1 base; J trimming: 6 bases; junction bases outside the gene matches: 6. CDR1 and CDR2 from the germline V gene are MGHRA and YSYEKL. The CDR3 spells CASSQGGGQGADGYTF. CDR3 nucleotide sequence: TGCGCCAGCAGCCAAGGGGGGGGACAGGGGGCGGATGGCTACACCTTC.

This clonotype has a handful of counts. The chain combines TRBV10-3 with TRBJ1-6; maybe TRBD1 (5 bases). CDR1 is ENHRY, CDR2 SYGVKD, per germline. The CDR3 sequence is 13 residues long. Trimming pared 2 bases from V and 13 bases from J, leaving 12 bases between. The CDR3 spells CAISELQGSPLHF. For the CDR3, the DNA is TGTGCCATCAGTGAGCTTCAGGGTTCCCCCCTCCACTTT.

The chain recombines TRBV5-1 with TRBJ2-7; D is unclear. CDR1 and CDR2 (germline): SGHRS, YFSETQ. The CDR3 is 16 amino acids. V dropped 2 bases and J dropped 2 bases, with 17 bases sitting between them. The CDR3 loop reads CASSFQTSSWTYEQYF. CDR3 nucleotide sequence: TGCGCCAGCAGCTTCCAAACAAGCTCGTGGACCTACGAGCAGTACTTC.

The genes are TRBV3-1 and TRBJ2-1; D call uncertain. The CDR3 is 13 amino acids. V lost 2 bases and J 3 bases, leaving 5 bases between the germline ends. The V gene's germline CDR1 is LGHDT and CDR2 YNNKEL (reference sequence). CDR3 sequence (DNA): TGTGCCAGCAGCCAACCCGTCTACAATGAGCAGTTCTTC. Amino acid sequence: CASSQPVYNEQFF.

The table lists this clonotype with many counts. The chain is built from TRBV29-1 and TRBJ2-5; 9 bases line up with TRBD1. Germline-derived CDR1 and CDR2 are SQVTM and ANQGSEA. The ends lost 4 bases at V and 9 bases at J; junction bases unmatched: 12. This CDR3 contains 14 residues. CDR3 nucleotide sequence: TGCAGCGTTGTAAGACAGGGGGAGTTTGGGTCCCAGTACTTC. Amino acid sequence: CSVVRQGEFGSQYF.

The rearrangement joins TRBV28 to TRBJ2-4; the D gene is possibly TRBD1 (6 bases). Germline V gene lookup returns CDR1 MDHEN and CDR2 SYDVKM. V was shortened by 5 bases and J by 1 base, with 24 bases between the two germline ends. The CDR3 length is 19 residues. In nucleotides, the CDR3 is TGTGCCAGCAGTAACCCAAAGGGGGTAGGGGAGCTCGCCAAAAACATTCAGTACTTC. This translates into CASSNPKGVGELAKNIQYF.

V gene TRBV12-3 or TRBV12-4 combines with J gene TRBJ1-5; the D gene is possibly TRBD1 (5 bases). This CDR3 is 13 amino acids long. V was shortened by 5 bases and J by 10 bases, with 15 bases between the two germline ends. Here the CDR3 DNA reads TGTGCCAGCAGTCATGGGGCAGCTAGACCCCAGCATTTT. It specifies CASSHGAARPQHF.

The genes are TRBV24-1 and TRBJ2-3; tentative D call: TRBD2 (5 bases). Trimming stripped 4 bases from V and 1 base from J, with 11 bases between. Germline CDR1 reads KGHDR; CDR2 reads SFDVKD. This CDR3 has 15 residues. The CDR3 is CATSDHSARTDTQYF. The CDR3 region has the DNA TGTGCCACCAGTGACCATAGCGCCCGCACAGATACGCAGTATTTT.

Only a few counts were recorded for this clonotype. This chain uses TRBV24-1 with TRBJ2-1, with D possibly being TRBD1 or TRBD2 (5 bases each). CDR1 and CDR2 from the germline V gene are KGHDR and SFDVKD. V lost 5 bases and J lost 5, with 12 bases in between. This CDR3 comprises 14 residues. As DNA, the CDR3 is TGTGCCACCAGTGTTCCGGGACCCGACAATGAGCAGTTCTTC. This translates into CATSVPGPDNEQFF.

This clonotype was picked up many times. The rearrangement joins TRBV10-3 to TRBJ2-7; 7 nucleotides align to TRBD2. The germline CDR1 and CDR2 sequences are ENHRY and SYGVKD. Germline trimming cut 7 bases from V and 5 bases from J; bases unmatched to any gene: 8. The length of the CDR3 is 13 residues. CDR3 DNA sequence: TGTGCCATCACTACTAGCGATGCTCACGAGCAGTACTTC. Amino acids: CAITTSDAHEQYF.

J is TRBJ2-1 and V is TRBV6-5, with D possibly TRBD1 on 5 matching bases. CDR3 length: 13 residues. CDR1 is MNHEY and CDR2 is SVGAGI in the germline V gene. V was cut by 5 bases and J by 6 bases, with 11 bases left in between. The CDR3: CASSRQKFNEQFF. The CDR3 DNA reads TGTGCCAGCAGTCGACAGAAATTCAATGAGCAGTTCTTC.